The next 9 T cell receptor beta chains were all read from a single sample in a study of cytomegalovirus exposure and HLA in healthy donors. The PCR contained 60 Vbeta and 13 Jbeta primers. Profiled with immunoSEQ multiplex PCR; TCRdb holds only in-frame clones, not every one. In the table there are 140,000 or so clones, more than 55% of which are singletons. The sequenced sample was PBMCs. These receptors all come from a woman in her fifties or sixties in good health and CMV-seronegative.

This clone came up a few times. The genes are TRBV9 and TRBJ2-1; 7 bases agree with TRBD2. Germline V CDR1 and CDR2: SGDLS, YYNGEE. With V trimmed by 4 bases and J by 8 bases, 15 bases remained unmatched. There are 16 residues in the CDR3. The CDR3 region has the DNA TGTGCCAGCAGCTCCCGATCCGGGACTACCTTTGATGAGCAGTTCTTC. Amino acids: CASSSRSGTTFDEQFF.

Worth noting for this clone: The junction departs from germline at one end; a sequencing error may be responsible. The chain carries TRBV7-9 and TRBJ1-2; TRBD1 agrees at 8 bases. The CDR3 runs to 17 residues. The germline CDR1 and CDR2 sequences are SEHNR and FQNEAQ (reference sequence). The CDR3: CSSSLGGKAGGLYGYTF. In DNA form, the CDR3 reads TGTTCCAGCAGCTTGGGCGGGAAGGCAGGGGGCCTCTATGGCTACACCTTC.

This clone was recorded only once. The chain links TRBV19 to TRBJ1-5; 7 bases align to TRBD1. The CDR3 has 15 residues. Germline V gene sequence: CDR1 LNHDA, CDR2 SQIVND (reference sequence). With 6 bases clipped from V and 6 bases from J, the junction kept 11 bases outside the gene matches. In DNA form, the CDR3 reads TGTGCCAGTAGCCCTGAGGGGGCGGGGAGTCAGCCCCAGCATTTT. Encoded protein: CASSPEGAGSQPQHF.

As regards this clone: At one end, the junction sequence differs from germline, possibly due to a read error. The CDR3 bases are TGCGCCAGCAGCTTGGGGCAGACGTCCAACTATGGCTGCACCTTC. This codes for CASSLGQTSNYGCTF. The chain uses TRBV5-1 and TRBJ1-2; the D is unclear. Germline V gene data show CDR1 as SGHRS and CDR2 as YFSETQ. CDR3 length: 15 residues.

The rearrangement links TRBV28 to TRBJ2-7; 10 positions match TRBD2. The CDR3 has 15 amino acids. Germline V lookup: CDR1 MDHEN, CDR2 SYDVKM. V shed 6 bases and J 2 bases; nucleotides not matched to a gene: 7. CDR3 residues: CASSRPGLATYEQYF. Here the CDR3 DNA reads TGTGCCAGCAGCCGACCGGGACTAGCGACCTACGAGCAGTACTTC.

This clone was detected only a few times. The chain combines TRBV2 with TRBJ2-3, with 13 bases identical to TRBD2. The germline V gene encodes CDR1 SNHLY and CDR2 FYNNEI. The CDR3 has 15 residues. The V and J ends lost 10 bases and 4 bases, in that order; junction bases with no gene match: 8. This CDR3 is CATRAGTSGADTQYF. The CDR3 DNA sequence: TGTGCCACCCGAGCCGGGACTAGCGGGGCAGATACGCAGTATTTT.

The CDR3 bases are TGTGCCAGTAGTCCTACAGGGGGGACTCCCGCGTTCTTC. The encoded protein is CASSPTGGTPAFF. The chain employs TRBV19 and TRBJ2-1; TRBD1 matches at 8 bases. The CDR3 has 13 amino acids. Germline-derived CDR1 and CDR2 are LNHDA and SQIVND (reference sequence). With V trimmed by 5 bases and J by 15 bases, 12 bases remained unmatched.

This chain links TRBV7-2 with TRBJ1-1, with 9 bases identical to TRBD1. J was trimmed by 8 bases and V by 4 bases; bases with no gene match: 5. This CDR3 region has 13 residues. Germline values: CDR1 SGHTA, CDR2 FQGNSA. The CDR3 sequence is CASSSQGAAEAFF. The CDR3 DNA sequence: TGTGCCAGCAGCTCACAGGGGGCTGCAGAAGCTTTCTTT.

This clone has more than one count but fewer than ten. The chain couples TRBV9 to TRBJ2-1; 7 nucleotides line up with TRBD1. Trimming removed 4 bases from V and 6 bases from J; junction bases left unmatched: 4. The CDR3 has 13 amino acids. Germline CDR1 SGDLS, CDR2 YYNGEE. The CDR3 sequence is CASSRGTVNEQFF. The CDR3 nucleotides read TGTGCCAGCAGCCGAGGGACAGTCAATGAGCAGTTCTTC. Full variable domain (missing parts from reference TRBV9 and TRBJ2-1): DSGVTQTPKHLITATGQRVTLRCSPRSGDLSVYWYQQSLDQGLQFLIQYYNGEERAKGNILERFSAQQFPDLHSELNLSSLELGDSALYFCASSRGTVNEQFFGPGTRLTVL.